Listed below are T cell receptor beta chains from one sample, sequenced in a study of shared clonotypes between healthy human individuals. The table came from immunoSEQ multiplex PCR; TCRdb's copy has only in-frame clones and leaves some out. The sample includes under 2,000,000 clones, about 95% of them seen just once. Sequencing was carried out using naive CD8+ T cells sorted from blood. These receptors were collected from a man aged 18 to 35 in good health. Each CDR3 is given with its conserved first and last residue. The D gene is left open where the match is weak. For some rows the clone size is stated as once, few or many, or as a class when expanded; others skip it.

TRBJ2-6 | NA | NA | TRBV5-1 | TGCGCCAGCACTTATACCTCAGGCTCTGGGGCCAACGTCCTGACTTTC | CASTYTSGSGANVLTF
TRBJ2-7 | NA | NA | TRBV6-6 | TGTGCCAGCAGTTACTCGGGGCCGGACTACGAGCAGTACTTC | CASSYSGPDYEQYF
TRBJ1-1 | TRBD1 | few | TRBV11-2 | TGTGCCAGCAGCTTAGCCTCGACAGGGTACTCTCTCACTGAAGCTTTCTTT | CASSLASTGYSLTEAFF
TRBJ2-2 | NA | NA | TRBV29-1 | TGCAGCGGGTACCTGAACACCGGGGAGCTGTTTTTT | CSGYLNTGELFF
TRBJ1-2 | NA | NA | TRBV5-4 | TGTGCCAGCAGCTTAGGCAGCCCCTATGGCTACACCTTC | CASSLGSPYGYTF
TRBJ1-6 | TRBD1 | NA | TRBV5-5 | TGTGCCAGCAGCTTGGAATGGACAGGGACAGGGTATAATTCACCCCTCCACTTT | CASSLEWTGTGYNSPLHF
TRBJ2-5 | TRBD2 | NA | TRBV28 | TGTGCCAGCAAAGCGGGGAACCAAGAGACCCAGTACTTC | CASKAGNQETQYF
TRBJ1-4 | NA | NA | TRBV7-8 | TGTGCCAGCACCTTTACAAATGAAAAACTGTTTTTT | CASTFTNEKLFF
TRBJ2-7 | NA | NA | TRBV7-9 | TGTGCCAGCTCTCCGGGGGTTACCTACGAGCAGTACTTC | CASSPGVTYEQYF
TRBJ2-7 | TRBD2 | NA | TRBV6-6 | TGTGCCAGCAGCGGGACTAGCGGGACGCCTGACGAGCAGTACTTC | CASSGTSGTPDEQYF
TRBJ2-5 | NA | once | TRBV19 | TGTGCCAGTAGTATAGGCGTCGCGGGCGCGGGAGAGACCCAGTACTTC | CASSIGVAGAGETQYF
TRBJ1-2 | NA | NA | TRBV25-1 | TGTGCCAGCAGTGAATCGGCAGTCTATGGCTACACCTTC | CASSESAVYGYTF
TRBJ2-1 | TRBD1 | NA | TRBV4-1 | TGCGCCAGCAGCCGAGCTAAGGGGGCATACAATGAGCAGTTCTTC | CASSRAKGAYNEQFF
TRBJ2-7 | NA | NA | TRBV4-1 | TGCGCCAGCAGCCAAGTCGCGGGACTCTCCTACGAGCAGTACTTC | CASSQVAGLSYEQYF
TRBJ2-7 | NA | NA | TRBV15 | TGTGCCACCAGGGAGGGGCTCGAGCAGTACTTC | CATREGLEQYF
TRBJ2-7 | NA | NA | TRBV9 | TGTGCCAGCAGCCTCGGGAGTGGAAACTCCTACGAGCAGTACTTC | CASSLGSGNSYEQYF
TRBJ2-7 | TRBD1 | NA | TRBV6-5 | TGTGCCAGCAGTTCTGAACCGGGACAGGGAGGATACGAGCAGTACTTC | CASSSEPGQGGYEQYF
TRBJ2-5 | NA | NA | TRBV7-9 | TGTGCCAGCAGCCCCGAAGTTCCGGGACCCTCACAAGAGACCCAGTACTTC | CASSPEVPGPSQETQYF
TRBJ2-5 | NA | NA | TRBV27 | TGTGCCAGCAGTTTTTTGAGAGAAGAGACCCAGTACTTC | CASSFLREETQYF
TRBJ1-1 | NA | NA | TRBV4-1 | TGCGCCAGCAGCCAAAAAGGAGGGAACACTGAAGCTTTCTTT | CASSQKGGNTEAFF